The clone carrying this TCR beta chain occurred many times. Its target is not known. The sample belongs to a study of T cells in Graves' hyperthyroidism and ophthalmopathy. Study findings and constraints: Ophthalmopathy and stable hyperthyroidism were separated by a 13 V-J model.

What was amplified from RNA transcripts were TCR beta CDR3 regions. During a first-round RT-PCR of the TCR CDR3, the HTBI primer set was used. TCRdb called the multiplex PCR reads again in MiXCR, with one record for every CDR3 protein. The sample records a few hundred thousand distinct CDR3 sequences, about 15% being singletons. The study enrolled patients aged 18 to 65 with newly diagnosed hyperthyroidism of under 2 months' duration. Pregnant or lactating patients were excluded, as were those with uncontrolled infection or other autoimmune disease. Clinical symptoms, serum thyroxine and TRAb, thyroid ultrasound and orbital computed tomography were used for the diagnoses. This TCR came from a woman in her 50s with Graves' hyperthyroidism that later progressed to Graves' ophthalmopathy. The specimen sequenced was blood.

The CDR3 DNA reads as TGTGCCAGCCCCCCAGAGATTGGGGACACCGGGGAGCTGTTTTTT. Amino acid sequence: CASPPEIGDTGELFF. The gene calls are TRBV18 and TRBJ2-2; no definite D call. V lost 8 bases, J lost 3 bases, and 16 bases lay in between. CDR3 length equals 15 residues. The V gene's germline CDR1 is KGHSH and CDR2 LQKENI.